The 18 T cell receptor beta chains reported below all come from one sample, sequenced in a study of beta chain features in type 1 diabetes. For these TCRs, the target antigens are not known. As every portion of the isolated RNA was reverse transcribed, the sequencing read expressed TCRB transcripts. Profiled with immunoSEQ multiplex PCR; TCRdb holds only in-frame clones, not every one. The sample has 300,000 to 400,000 clones, 8% to 10% seen once. General study findings and limits: Shortening that was moderate but significant affected the TCRB CDR3s of Type 1 diabetes patients in all four CD4+ subsets.

Specimen: central memory CD4+ T cells from blood. These TCRs come from a man aged 25-40 years with type 1 diabetes.

The rearrangement uses TRBV28 and TRBJ2-5, with TRBD2 matching over 7 bases. The CDR3 extends over 14 amino acids. In germline, CDR1 is MDHEN, CDR2 SYDVKM. After removal of 5 bases from V and 4 bases from J, the junction contained 7 bases not matched to a gene. In DNA, the CDR3 is TGTGCCAGCAGTGATACTAGCGACGGAGAGACCCAGTACTTC. Translated: CASSDTSDGETQYF.

Worth noting for this clone: Sequence at one end of the junction differs from germline and may be a read error. Distinct nucleotide sequences in the sample also encode this CDR3. This chain joins TRBV5-1 and TRBJ2-1; TRBD2 matches 11 bases. The CDR3 extends over 15 amino acids. CDR1 is SGHRS, CDR2 YFSETQ, per germline. The CDR3 region is CASSLGLAGNNEQFF. Written as DNA, the CDR3 is TGCGCCAGCAGCTTGGGACTAGCGGGAAACAATGAACAGTTCTTC.

This clone was seen at least ten times. The V gene is TRBV18, the J gene TRBJ2-1, with D perhaps matching TRBD1 (5 bases). V lost 5 bases, J lost 12 bases, and 11 bases lay in between. The germline gives CDR1 KGHSH, CDR2 LQKENI. The length of the CDR3 is 11 residues. The CDR3 nucleotides are TGTGCCAGCTCATTAGCAGGGCCGCAGTTCTTC. It codes for CASSLAGPQFF.

This clone was detected a few times. A much more abundant neighbour one base away suggests this may be a read error. This chain connects TRBV7-7 to TRBJ2-2; D may match TRBD1 or TRBD2 (5 bases each). The germline CDR1 and CDR2 sequences are SSHAT and FNYEAQ (reference sequence). Between the trimmed V and J ends, which lost 3 bases and 6 bases, there was a span of 5 bases. The CDR3 is 12 residues long. CDR3 region: CASSLGAGELFF. Here the CDR3 DNA reads TGTGCCAGCAGCTTGGGGGCCGGGGAGCTGTTTTTT.

In this sample, this clone turned up a few times. The genes are TRBV14 and TRBJ2-1; tentatively, D is TRBD1 or TRBD2 (5 bases each). The CDR3 is made up of 14 amino acids. Deletions cut 4 bases from V and 0 bases from J, with 7 bases between. From germline, CDR1 is SGHDN and CDR2 FVKESK. This CDR3 is CASSRGSSYNEQFF. CDR3 bases: TGTGCCAGCAGCCGGGGGAGCTCCTACAATGAGCAGTTCTTC.

This clone was counted between two and nine times. V usage is TRBV18 and J usage is TRBJ2-1; 15 positions agree with TRBD2. The CDR3 length is 15 residues. Germline lookup yields CDR1 KGHSH and CDR2 LQKENI. Germline trimming cut 8 bases from V and 9 bases from J; bases unmatched to any gene: 8. This CDR3 reads CASERGLAGGTEQFF. CDR3 nucleotides: TGTGCCAGCGAACGGGGACTAGCGGGAGGCACTGAGCAGTTCTTC.

V gene TRBV7-2 combines with J gene TRBJ2-1; 8 nucleotides agree with TRBD2. The germline V gene has CDR1 SGHTA and CDR2 FQGNSA. CDR3 length equals 15 residues. Germline trimming cut 7 bases from V and 0 bases from J; bases unmatched to any gene: 5. The CDR3 here is CASTLAGSSYNEQFF. CDR3 coding DNA: TGTGCCAGCACCCTAGCGGGTAGCTCCTACAATGAGCAGTTCTTC.

In this sample, this clone turned up once. This chain joins TRBV11-3 and TRBJ1-2; tentatively, D is TRBD1 (5 bases). CDR3 length equals 16 residues. V lost 0 bases, J lost 4 bases, and 15 bases lay in between. CDR1 is SGHNT and CDR2 is YENEEA in the germline V gene. The chain's CDR3 is CASSLDPKDILYGYTF. CDR3 DNA sequence: TGTGCCAGCAGCTTAGACCCTAAGGACATTCTCTATGGCTACACCTTC.

Only a few counts were recorded for this clone. This sequence joins TRBV5-4 and TRBJ2-4; perhaps TRBD2 as D (6 bases). This CDR3 region has 16 residues. Germline V gives CDR1 SGHNT, CDR2 YYREEE (reference sequence). Trimming took off 4 bases at V and 1 base at J, with 15 bases between the two ends. The DNA of the CDR3 is TGTGCCAGCAGCAATTCGGGGGTGCGGGCCAAAAACATTCAGTACTTC. It encodes CASSNSGVRAKNIQYF.

This chain links TRBV10-3 with TRBJ2-5, with TRBD2 identical over 11 bases. The V segment lost 10 bases and the J segment 5 bases; nucleotides outside the gene matches: 6. The CDR3 totals 13 residues. Germline V gene data show CDR1 as ENHRY and CDR2 as SYGVKD. This CDR3 reads CATTGTSGETQYF. The CDR3 nucleotides read TGTGCCACCACCGGGACTAGCGGTGAGACCCAGTACTTC.

This chain connects TRBV29-1 to TRBJ1-3, with no clear D. The CDR3 has 14 amino acids. Looked up from germline, CDR1 is SQVTM and CDR2 is ANQGSEA. V was clipped by 6 bases and J by 6 bases, with 18 bases between them. For the CDR3, the DNA is TGCAGCGTCGGGGATCTGAGCCGGGAAAACACCATATATTTT. As protein: CSVGDLSRENTIYF.

The chain is built from TRBV5-1 and TRBJ1-4; D unresolved. From germline, CDR1 is SGHRS and CDR2 YFSETQ. Trimming cost V 1 base and J 4 bases, with 8 bases left between them. CDR3 size: 14 residues. CDR3 protein: CASSLSGYNEKLFF. For the CDR3, the DNA is TGCGCCAGCAGCTTGAGTGGTTATAATGAAAAACTGTTTTTT.

This sequence joins TRBV25-1 and TRBJ2-1, with D perhaps TRBD2 (6 bases). CDR1 is MGHDK, CDR2 SYGVNS, per germline. V lost 7 bases to trimming and J lost 9 bases, with 19 bases between them. There are 14 residues in the CDR3. The CDR3 nucleotides are TGTGCCAGCATAACGGCGGAGGGTTGGGGTGAGCAGTTCTTC. It yields the protein CASITAEGWGEQFF.

This chain uses TRBV4-2 with TRBJ2-2; 8 bases line up with TRBD2. The CDR3 has 19 residues. V shed 4 bases, J shed 6 bases, and the junction held 19 bases outside the gene matches. Per the germline V gene, CDR1 is LGHNA and CDR2 is YNFKEQ. The CDR3 loop reads CASSPRRAAGGPSAGELFF. In DNA, the CDR3 is TGTGCCAGCAGCCCCCGTCGTGCGGCGGGGGGCCCGTCTGCCGGGGAGCTGTTTTTT.

This clone appeared many times. This chain uses TRBV5-5 with TRBJ1-4; TRBD1 matches at 8 bases. There are 14 residues in the CDR3. The junction had 7 bases not matched to a gene; V was cut back by 4 bases and J by 8 bases. The germline V gene encodes CDR1 SGHKS and CDR2 YYEKEE (reference sequence). CDR3 loop: CASSPGGMEEKLFF. In DNA form, the CDR3 reads TGTGCCAGCAGCCCAGGGGGCATGGAAGAAAAACTGTTTTTT.

This clone was seen a few times. The rearrangement links TRBV28 to TRBJ2-2; 10 nucleotides line up with TRBD1. Looked up from germline, CDR1 is MDHEN and CDR2 is SYDVKM. V dropped 8 bases and J dropped 7; count of bases not matched to a gene: 13. The CDR3 extends over 16 amino acids. CDR3 DNA: TGTGCCAGCGGGTCCCCGGGACAGGGGATAGGCGGGGAGCTGTTTTTT. Protein: CASGSPGQGIGGELFF.

The gene calls are TRBV19 and TRBJ2-1; 7 positions agree with TRBD1. V shed 6 bases, J shed 8 bases, and the junction held 10 bases outside the gene matches. Germline lookup yields CDR1 LNHDA and CDR2 SQIVND (reference sequence). The CDR3 runs 14 residues. CDR3 in DNA: TGTGCCAGTAGACAGGGGAATGGGGTGGATGAGCAGTTCTTC. This sequence encodes CASRQGNGVDEQFF.

The chain links TRBV6-5 to TRBJ2-5; 9 nucleotides line up with TRBD2. Germline assignment: CDR1 MNHEY and CDR2 SVGAGI. This CDR3 is 15 amino acids long. V lost 2 bases to trimming and J lost 4 bases; unmatched junction nucleotides: 5. The CDR3 loop is CASSYPIAGAETQYF. CDR3 coding DNA: TGTGCCAGCAGTTACCCGATAGCGGGAGCAGAGACCCAGTACTTC.